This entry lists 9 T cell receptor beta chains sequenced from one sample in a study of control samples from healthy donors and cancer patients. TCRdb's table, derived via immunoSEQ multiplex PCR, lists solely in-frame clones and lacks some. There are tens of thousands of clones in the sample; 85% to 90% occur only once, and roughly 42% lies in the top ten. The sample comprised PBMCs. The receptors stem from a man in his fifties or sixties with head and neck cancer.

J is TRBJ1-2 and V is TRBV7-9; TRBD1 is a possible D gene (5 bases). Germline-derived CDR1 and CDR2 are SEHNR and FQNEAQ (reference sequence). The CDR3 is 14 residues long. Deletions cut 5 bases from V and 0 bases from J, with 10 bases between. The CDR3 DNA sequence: TGTGCCAGCAGCCCAAGGGGCCCTAACTATGGCTACACCTTC. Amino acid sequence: CASSPRGPNYGYTF. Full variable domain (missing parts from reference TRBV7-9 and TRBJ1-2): DTGVSQNPRHKITKRGQNVTFRCDPISEHNRLYWYRQTLGQGPEFLTYFQNEAQLEKSRLLSDRFSAERPKGSFSTLEIQRTEQGDSAMYLCASSPRGPNYGYTFGSGTRLTVV.

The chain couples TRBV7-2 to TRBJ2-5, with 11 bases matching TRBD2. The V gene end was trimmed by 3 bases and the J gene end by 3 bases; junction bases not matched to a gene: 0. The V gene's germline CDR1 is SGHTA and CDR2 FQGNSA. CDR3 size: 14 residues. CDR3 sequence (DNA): TGTGCCAGCAGCTTTAGCGGGGGGGAAGAGACCCAGTACTTC. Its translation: CASSFSGGEETQYF.

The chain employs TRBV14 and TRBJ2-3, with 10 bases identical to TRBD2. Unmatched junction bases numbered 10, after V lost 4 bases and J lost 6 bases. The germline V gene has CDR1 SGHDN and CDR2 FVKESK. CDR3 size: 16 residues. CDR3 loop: CASSPLGTSDRDTQYF. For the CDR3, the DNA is TGTGCCAGCAGCCCCCTAGGGACTAGCGATCGGGATACGCAGTATTTT.

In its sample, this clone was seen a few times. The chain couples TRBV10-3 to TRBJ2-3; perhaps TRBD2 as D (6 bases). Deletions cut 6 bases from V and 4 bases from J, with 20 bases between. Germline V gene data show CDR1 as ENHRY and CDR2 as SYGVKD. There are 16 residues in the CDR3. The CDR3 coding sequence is TGTGCCATCAGGGCCTCAGGAGGGCCTTATGCAGATACGCAGTATTTT. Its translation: CAIRASGGPYADTQYF.

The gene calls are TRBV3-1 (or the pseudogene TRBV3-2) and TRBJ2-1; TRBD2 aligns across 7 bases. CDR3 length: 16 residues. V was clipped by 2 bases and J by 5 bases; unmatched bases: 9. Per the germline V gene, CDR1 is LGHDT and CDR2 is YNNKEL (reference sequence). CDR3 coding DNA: TGTGCCAGCAGCCAATTCGGGGGGTCGATAAACAATGAGCAGTTCTTC. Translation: CASSQFGGSINNEQFF.

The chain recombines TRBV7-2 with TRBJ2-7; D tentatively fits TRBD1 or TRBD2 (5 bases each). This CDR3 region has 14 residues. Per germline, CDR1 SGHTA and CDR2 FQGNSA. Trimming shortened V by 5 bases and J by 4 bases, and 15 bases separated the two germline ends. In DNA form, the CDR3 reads TGTGCCAGCAGCCCGCCGGGACGGAGGTACGAGCAGTACTTC. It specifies CASSPPGRRYEQYF.

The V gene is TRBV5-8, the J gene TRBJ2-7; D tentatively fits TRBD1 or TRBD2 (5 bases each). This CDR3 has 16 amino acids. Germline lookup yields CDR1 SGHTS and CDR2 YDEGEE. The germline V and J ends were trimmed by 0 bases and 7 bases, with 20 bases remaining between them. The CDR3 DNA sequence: TGTGCCAGCAGCTTGGGTAGGGGACGGAGTTTTGGGGAGCAGTACTTC. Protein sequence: CASSLGRGRSFGEQYF.

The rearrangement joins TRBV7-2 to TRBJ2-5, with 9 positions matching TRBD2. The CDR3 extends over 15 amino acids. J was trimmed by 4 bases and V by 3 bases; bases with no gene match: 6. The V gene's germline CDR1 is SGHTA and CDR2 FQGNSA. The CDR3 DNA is TGTGCCAGCAGCTTTGCGGGGGGGTTTGGAGAGACCCAGTACTTC. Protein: CASSFAGGFGETQYF.

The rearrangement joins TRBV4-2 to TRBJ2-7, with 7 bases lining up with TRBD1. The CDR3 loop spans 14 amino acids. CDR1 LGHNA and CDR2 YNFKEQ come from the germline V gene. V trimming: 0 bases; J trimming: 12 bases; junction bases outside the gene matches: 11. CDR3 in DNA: TGTGCCAGCAGCCAAGAAACACGACAGGGAAAAAGGTACTTC. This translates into CASSQETRQGKRYF.